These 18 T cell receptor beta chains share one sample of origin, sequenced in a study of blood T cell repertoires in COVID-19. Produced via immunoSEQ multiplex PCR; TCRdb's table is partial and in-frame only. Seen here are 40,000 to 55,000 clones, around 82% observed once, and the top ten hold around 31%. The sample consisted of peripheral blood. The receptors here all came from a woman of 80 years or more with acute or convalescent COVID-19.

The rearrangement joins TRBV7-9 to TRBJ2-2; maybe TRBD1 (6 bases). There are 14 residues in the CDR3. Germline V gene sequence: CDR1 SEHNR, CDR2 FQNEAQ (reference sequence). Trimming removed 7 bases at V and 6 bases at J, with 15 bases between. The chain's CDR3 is CASIKVQGAGELFF. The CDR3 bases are TGTGCCAGCATCAAGGTACAGGGCGCCGGGGAGCTGTTTTTT.

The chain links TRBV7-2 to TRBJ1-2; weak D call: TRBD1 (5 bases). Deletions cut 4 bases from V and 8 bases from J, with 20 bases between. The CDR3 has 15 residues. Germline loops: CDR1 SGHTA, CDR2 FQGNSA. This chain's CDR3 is CASSSGTEFRKGYTF. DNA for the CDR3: TGTGCCAGCAGCTCCGGGACTGAATTCCGGAAGGGCTACACCTTC.

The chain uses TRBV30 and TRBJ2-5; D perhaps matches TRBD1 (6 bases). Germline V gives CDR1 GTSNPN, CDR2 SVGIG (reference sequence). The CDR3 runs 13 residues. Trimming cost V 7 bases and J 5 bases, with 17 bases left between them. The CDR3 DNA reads TGTGCCTCAGGGGAGCCCATCCGGGAGACCCAGTACTTC. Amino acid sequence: CASGEPIRETQYF.

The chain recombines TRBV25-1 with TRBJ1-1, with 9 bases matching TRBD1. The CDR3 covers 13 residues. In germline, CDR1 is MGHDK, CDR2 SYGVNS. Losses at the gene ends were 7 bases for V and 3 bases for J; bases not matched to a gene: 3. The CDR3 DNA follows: TGTGCCAGCAAGACAGGGGGGGACACTGAAGCTTTCTTT. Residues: CASKTGGDTEAFF. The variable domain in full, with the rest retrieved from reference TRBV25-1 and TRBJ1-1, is EADIYQTPRYLVIGTGKKITLECSQTMGHDKMYWYQQDPGMELHLIHYSYGVNSTEKGDLSSESTVSRIRTEHFPLTLESARPSHTSQYLCASKTGGDTEAFFGQGTRLTVV.

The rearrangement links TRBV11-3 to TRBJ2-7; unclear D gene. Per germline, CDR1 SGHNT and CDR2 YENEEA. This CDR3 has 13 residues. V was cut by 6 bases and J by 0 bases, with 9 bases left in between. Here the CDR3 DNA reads TGTGCCAGCAGTCAGTGGCCCTCCTACGAGCAGTACTTC. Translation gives CASSQWPSYEQYF.

The CDR3, as DNA: TGTGCCAGCAGCTTAGGGACAGGGGGCTCGGAGACCCAGTACTTC. This translates into CASSLGTGGSETQYF. The chain carries TRBV7-2 and TRBJ2-5; 11 bases match TRBD1. V trimming: 1 base; J trimming: 5 bases; junction bases outside the gene matches: 3. Germline CDR1 SGHTA, CDR2 FQGNSA. This CDR3 is built from 15 residues.

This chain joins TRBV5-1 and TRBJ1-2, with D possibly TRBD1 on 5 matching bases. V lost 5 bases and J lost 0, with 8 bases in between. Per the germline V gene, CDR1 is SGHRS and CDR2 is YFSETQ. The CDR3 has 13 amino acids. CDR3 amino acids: CASRPTANYGYTF. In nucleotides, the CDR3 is TGCGCCAGCAGACCGACAGCTAACTATGGCTACACCTTC.

The CDR3 DNA is TGTGCCAGTAGTATAGATCCAGGGGCTGGGGGGACCCAGTACTTC. Translating it yields CASSIDPGAGGTQYF. The rearrangement uses TRBV19 and TRBJ2-5; a weak D match, TRBD1 (6 bases). The germline CDR1 and CDR2 sequences are LNHDA and SQIVND (reference sequence). This CDR3 has 15 residues. V lost 0 bases, J lost 7 bases, and 15 bases lay in between.

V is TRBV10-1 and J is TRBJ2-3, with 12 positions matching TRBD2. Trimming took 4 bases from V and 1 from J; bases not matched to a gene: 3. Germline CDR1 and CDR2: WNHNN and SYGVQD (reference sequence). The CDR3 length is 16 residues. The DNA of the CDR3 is TGCGCCAGCAGTGGACTAGCGGGAGTGGGCACAGATACGCAGTATTTT. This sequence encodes CASSGLAGVGTDTQYF.

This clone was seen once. The CDR3 coding sequence is TGTGCCAGCAGCCAAGGGACTTTAGGCTACACCTTC. Protein product: CASSQGTLGYTF. The chain carries TRBV3-1 (or the pseudogene TRBV3-2) and TRBJ1-2; D uncertain. Germline CDR1 is LGHDT and CDR2 is YNNKEL (reference sequence). This CDR3 region has 12 residues. V was pared by 1 base and J by 8 bases, with 8 bases between.

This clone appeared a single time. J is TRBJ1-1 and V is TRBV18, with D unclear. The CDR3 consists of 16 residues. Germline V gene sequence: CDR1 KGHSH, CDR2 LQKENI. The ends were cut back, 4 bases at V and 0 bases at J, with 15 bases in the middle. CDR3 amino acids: CASSLPPAGLNTEAFF. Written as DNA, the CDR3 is TGTGCCAGCTCACTCCCCCCGGCGGGGTTGAACACTGAAGCTTTCTTT.

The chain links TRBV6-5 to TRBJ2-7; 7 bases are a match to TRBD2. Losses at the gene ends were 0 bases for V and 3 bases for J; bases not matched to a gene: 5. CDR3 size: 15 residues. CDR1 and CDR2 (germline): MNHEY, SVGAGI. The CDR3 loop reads CASSYSPSGLYEQYF. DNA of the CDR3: TGTGCCAGCAGTTACTCCCCTAGCGGCCTCTACGAGCAGTACTTC.

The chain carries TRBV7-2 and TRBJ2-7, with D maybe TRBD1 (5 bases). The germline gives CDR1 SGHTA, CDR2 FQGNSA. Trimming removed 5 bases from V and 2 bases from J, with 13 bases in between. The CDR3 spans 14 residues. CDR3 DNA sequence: TGTGCCAGCAGCATCGGACAAGCTACCTACGAGCAGTACTTC. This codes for CASSIGQATYEQYF.

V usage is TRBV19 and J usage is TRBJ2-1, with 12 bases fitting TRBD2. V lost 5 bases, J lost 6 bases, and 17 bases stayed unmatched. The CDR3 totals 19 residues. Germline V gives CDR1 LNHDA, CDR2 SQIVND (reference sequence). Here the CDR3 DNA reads TGTGCCAGTAGTCCGTCGTCCCCGAGACTAGCGGGAGAGAGCAATGAGCAGTTCTTC. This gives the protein CASSPSSPRLAGESNEQFF.

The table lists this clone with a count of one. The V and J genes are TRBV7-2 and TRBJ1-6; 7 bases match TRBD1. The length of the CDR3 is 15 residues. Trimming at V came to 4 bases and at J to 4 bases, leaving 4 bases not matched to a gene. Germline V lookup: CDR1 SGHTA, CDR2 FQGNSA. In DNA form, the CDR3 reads TGTGCCAGCAGCTCAAGGGGACAGTATAATTCACCCCTCCACTTT. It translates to CASSSRGQYNSPLHF.

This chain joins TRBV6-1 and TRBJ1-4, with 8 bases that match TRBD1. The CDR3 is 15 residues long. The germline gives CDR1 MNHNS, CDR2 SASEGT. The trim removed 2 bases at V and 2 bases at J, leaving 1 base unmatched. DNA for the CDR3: TGTGCCAGCAGTGAATACAGGGGGACTAATGAAAAACTGTTTTTT. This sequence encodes CASSEYRGTNEKLFF.

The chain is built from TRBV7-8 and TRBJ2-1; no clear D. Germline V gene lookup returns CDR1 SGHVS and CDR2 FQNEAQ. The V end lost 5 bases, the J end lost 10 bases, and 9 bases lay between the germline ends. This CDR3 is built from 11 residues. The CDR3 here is CASSPLFEQFF. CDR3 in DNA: TGTGCCAGCAGCCCCCTTTTCGAGCAGTTCTTC.

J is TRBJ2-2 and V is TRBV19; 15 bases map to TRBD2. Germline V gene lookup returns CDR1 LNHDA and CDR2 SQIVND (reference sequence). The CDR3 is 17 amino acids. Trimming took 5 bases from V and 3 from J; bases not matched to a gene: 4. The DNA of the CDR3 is TGTGCCAGTAGTGGACTAGCGGGAGGGCCGCACACCGGGGAGCTGTTTTTT. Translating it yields CASSGLAGGPHTGELFF.